Presented here are 3 T cell receptor beta chains from one specimen sequenced in a study of identical twins. TCRdb reprocessed the 5' RACE reads with MiXCR, giving one entry per CDR3 protein. The sample records 450,000 to 500,000 distinct CDR3 sequences, roughly an eighth being singletons. This sample also appeared in a second study, on yellow fever vaccine responses in identical twins.

Sequencing was done on a sample of CD4+ T cells sorted from blood. Every receptor here comes from a woman younger than 35 in good health.

This chain connects TRBV5-6 to TRBJ2-1; tentative D call: TRBD2 (6 bases). Germline values: CDR1 SGHDT, CDR2 YYEEEE. The length of the CDR3 is 16 residues. V was shortened by 0 bases and J by 5 bases, with 15 bases between the two germline ends. Here the CDR3 DNA reads TGTGCCAGCAGCTTGGGAATAGCGGAGAGACACAATGAGCAGTTCTTC. Translated, it gives CASSLGIAERHNEQFF.

The rearrangement joins TRBV5-4 to TRBJ2-7; D unresolved. The germline CDR1 and CDR2 sequences are SGHNT and YYREEE (reference sequence). The CDR3 runs to 12 residues. The V end lost 1 base, the J end lost 10 bases, and 12 bases lay between the germline ends. CDR3 in DNA: TGTGCCAGCAGCTTGTCGTTCGGAGACCAGTACTTC. This encodes CASSLSFGDQYF.

The genes are TRBV6-1 and TRBJ2-1; 12 bases align to TRBD1. The CDR3 has 13 amino acids. Germline V gene data show CDR1 as MNHNS and CDR2 as SASEGT. V shed 10 bases and J 8 bases; nucleotides not matched to a gene: 6. As DNA, the CDR3 is TGTGCCACCAGGGACAGGGGGCTCGATGAGCAGTTCTTC. It specifies CATRDRGLDEQFF.